A single sample is the source of the 10 T cell receptor beta chains below, sequenced in a study of T cell repertoires in cytomegalovirus infection. One entry per CDR3 protein, called by TCRdb with MiXCR from the reads. The sample lists about 460,000 distinct CDR3 sequences, around 11% occurring once. Sequencing was done on a sample of PBMCs. These receptors were collected from a human donor in good health (CMV status not recorded). Some clones in this sample may be carry-over from other donors' samples.

This clonotype was picked up many times. The J gene is TRBJ2-7, the V gene TRBV7-2, with D perhaps matching TRBD2 (5 bases). The V gene lost 7 bases and the J gene lost 5 bases, with 9 bases spanning the gap. Looked up from germline, CDR1 is SGHTA and CDR2 is FQGNSA. The CDR3 spans 11 residues. CDR3 DNA: TGTGCCAGCACCGCGAGGGACGAGCAGTACTTC. Residues: CASTARDEQYF.

Ten or more counts support this clonotype. The CDR3 region is CASSQGGRGSYNEQFF. CDR3 sequence (DNA): TGTGCCAGCAGCCAAGGGGGCCGGGGGAGCTACAATGAGCAGTTCTTC. The chain uses TRBV4-2 and TRBJ2-1; maybe TRBD2 (6 bases). Germline CDR1 reads LGHNA; CDR2 reads YNFKEQ. V was clipped by 1 base and J by 3 bases, with 13 bases between them. The CDR3 contains 16 residues.

This clonotype was detected ten times or more. The V and J genes are TRBV6-5 and TRBJ1-1; the D is unclear. With 6 bases removed from V and 1 base from J, the gap between germline ends came to 12 bases. CDR3 length: 14 amino acids. CDR1 and CDR2 from the germline V gene are MNHEY and SVGAGI. This CDR3 reads CASRYSGGNTEAFF. The CDR3, as DNA: TGTGCCAGCAGATATAGCGGAGGGAACACTGAAGCTTTCTTT.

The rearrangement joins TRBV6-1 to TRBJ1-2, with a possible D match to TRBD1 (5 bases). Looked up from germline, CDR1 is MNHNS and CDR2 is SASEGT. With 10 bases removed from V and 4 bases from J, the gap between germline ends came to 16 bases. There are 13 residues in the CDR3. The CDR3 coding sequence is TGTGCCACCATGAACAGCGGGACCTATGGCTACACCTTC. This sequence encodes CATMNSGTYGYTF.

The chain is built from TRBV12-5 and TRBJ2-1; D possibly corresponds to TRBD1 (5 bases). Deletions cut 2 bases from V and 1 base from J, with 12 bases between. Per germline, CDR1 LGHNT and CDR2 FRNRAP. The CDR3 extends over 16 amino acids. The CDR3 coding sequence is TGTGCTAGTGGTTTGACACTGGGGCGGTCCTACAATGAGCAGTTCTTC. Translating it yields CASGLTLGRSYNEQFF. Using reference TRBV12-5 and TRBJ2-1 for the parts outside the CDR3, the full variable domain is DARVTQTPRHKVTEMGQEVTMRCQPILGHNTVFWYRQTMMQGLELLAYFRNRAPLDDSGMPKDRFSAEMPDATLATLKIQPSEPRDSAVYFCASGLTLGRSYNEQFFGPGTRLTVL.

This clonotype was observed many times. The chain combines TRBV28 with TRBJ1-1, with 7 nucleotides matching TRBD1. Germline V gene lookup returns CDR1 MDHEN and CDR2 SYDVKM. J gave up 1 base and V 10 bases, and 9 bases lay outside the gene matches. The CDR3 is made up of 14 amino acids. The CDR3 spells CATITGTANTEAFF. The CDR3 nucleotides read TGTGCCACCATTACCGGGACAGCGAACACTGAAGCTTTCTTT.

The chain recombines TRBV12-3 or TRBV12-4 with TRBJ2-2, with D possibly matching TRBD1 (6 bases). The CDR3 consists of 14 residues. Trimming took off 7 bases at V and 1 base at J, with 10 bases between the two ends. CDR3 sequence (DNA): TGTGCCAGCAACTTACAGGGGAACACCGGGGAGCTGTTTTTT. This encodes CASNLQGNTGELFF.

This clonotype has ten or more counts. V gene TRBV24-1 combines with J gene TRBJ2-3; 12 bases match TRBD2. The ends lost 4 bases at V and 3 bases at J; junction bases unmatched: 4. Germline V lookup: CDR1 KGHDR, CDR2 SFDVKD. The CDR3 has 16 residues. CDR3 coding DNA: TGTGCCACCAGTGACCGGACTAGCGGGAAGACAGATACGCAGTATTTT. Protein product: CATSDRTSGKTDTQYF.

This clonotype was recorded many times. V gene TRBV7-3 combines with J gene TRBJ2-5, with 10 bases identical to TRBD2. Per germline, CDR1 SGHTA and CDR2 FQGTGA. The CDR3 length is 16 residues. V lost 0 bases, J lost 4 bases, and 5 bases stayed unmatched. The CDR3: CASSLTSGGARETQYF. The DNA for the CDR3 is TGTGCCAGCAGCTTAACCAGCGGGGGGGCCAGAGAGACCCAGTACTTC.

This clonotype has ten or more counts. This chain uses TRBV20-1 with TRBJ2-5, with TRBD2 identical over 8 bases. V shed 0 bases and J 8 bases; nucleotides not matched to a gene: 17. The germline V gene encodes CDR1 DFQATT and CDR2 SNEGSKA (reference sequence). The CDR3 length is 17 residues. The CDR3 bases are TGCAGTGCTAGAGAGTTCGCGGCGGGGGGAGGGAAGAACACCCAGTACTTC. Translation gives CSAREFAAGGGKNTQYF.